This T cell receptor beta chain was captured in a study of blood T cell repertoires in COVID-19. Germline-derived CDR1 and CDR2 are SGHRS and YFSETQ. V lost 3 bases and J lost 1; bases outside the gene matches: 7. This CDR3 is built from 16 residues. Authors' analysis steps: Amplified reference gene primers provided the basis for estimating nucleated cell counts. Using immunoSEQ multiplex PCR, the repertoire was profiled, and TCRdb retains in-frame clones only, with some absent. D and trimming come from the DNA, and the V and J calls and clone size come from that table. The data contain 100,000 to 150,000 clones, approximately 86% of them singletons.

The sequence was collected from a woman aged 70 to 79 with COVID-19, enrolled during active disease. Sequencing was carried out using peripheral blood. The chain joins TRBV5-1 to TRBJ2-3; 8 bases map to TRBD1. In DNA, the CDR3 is TGCGCCAGCAGCTCCGGGACAGGATTTCGCACAGATACGCAGTATTTT. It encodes CASSSGTGFRTDTQYF.